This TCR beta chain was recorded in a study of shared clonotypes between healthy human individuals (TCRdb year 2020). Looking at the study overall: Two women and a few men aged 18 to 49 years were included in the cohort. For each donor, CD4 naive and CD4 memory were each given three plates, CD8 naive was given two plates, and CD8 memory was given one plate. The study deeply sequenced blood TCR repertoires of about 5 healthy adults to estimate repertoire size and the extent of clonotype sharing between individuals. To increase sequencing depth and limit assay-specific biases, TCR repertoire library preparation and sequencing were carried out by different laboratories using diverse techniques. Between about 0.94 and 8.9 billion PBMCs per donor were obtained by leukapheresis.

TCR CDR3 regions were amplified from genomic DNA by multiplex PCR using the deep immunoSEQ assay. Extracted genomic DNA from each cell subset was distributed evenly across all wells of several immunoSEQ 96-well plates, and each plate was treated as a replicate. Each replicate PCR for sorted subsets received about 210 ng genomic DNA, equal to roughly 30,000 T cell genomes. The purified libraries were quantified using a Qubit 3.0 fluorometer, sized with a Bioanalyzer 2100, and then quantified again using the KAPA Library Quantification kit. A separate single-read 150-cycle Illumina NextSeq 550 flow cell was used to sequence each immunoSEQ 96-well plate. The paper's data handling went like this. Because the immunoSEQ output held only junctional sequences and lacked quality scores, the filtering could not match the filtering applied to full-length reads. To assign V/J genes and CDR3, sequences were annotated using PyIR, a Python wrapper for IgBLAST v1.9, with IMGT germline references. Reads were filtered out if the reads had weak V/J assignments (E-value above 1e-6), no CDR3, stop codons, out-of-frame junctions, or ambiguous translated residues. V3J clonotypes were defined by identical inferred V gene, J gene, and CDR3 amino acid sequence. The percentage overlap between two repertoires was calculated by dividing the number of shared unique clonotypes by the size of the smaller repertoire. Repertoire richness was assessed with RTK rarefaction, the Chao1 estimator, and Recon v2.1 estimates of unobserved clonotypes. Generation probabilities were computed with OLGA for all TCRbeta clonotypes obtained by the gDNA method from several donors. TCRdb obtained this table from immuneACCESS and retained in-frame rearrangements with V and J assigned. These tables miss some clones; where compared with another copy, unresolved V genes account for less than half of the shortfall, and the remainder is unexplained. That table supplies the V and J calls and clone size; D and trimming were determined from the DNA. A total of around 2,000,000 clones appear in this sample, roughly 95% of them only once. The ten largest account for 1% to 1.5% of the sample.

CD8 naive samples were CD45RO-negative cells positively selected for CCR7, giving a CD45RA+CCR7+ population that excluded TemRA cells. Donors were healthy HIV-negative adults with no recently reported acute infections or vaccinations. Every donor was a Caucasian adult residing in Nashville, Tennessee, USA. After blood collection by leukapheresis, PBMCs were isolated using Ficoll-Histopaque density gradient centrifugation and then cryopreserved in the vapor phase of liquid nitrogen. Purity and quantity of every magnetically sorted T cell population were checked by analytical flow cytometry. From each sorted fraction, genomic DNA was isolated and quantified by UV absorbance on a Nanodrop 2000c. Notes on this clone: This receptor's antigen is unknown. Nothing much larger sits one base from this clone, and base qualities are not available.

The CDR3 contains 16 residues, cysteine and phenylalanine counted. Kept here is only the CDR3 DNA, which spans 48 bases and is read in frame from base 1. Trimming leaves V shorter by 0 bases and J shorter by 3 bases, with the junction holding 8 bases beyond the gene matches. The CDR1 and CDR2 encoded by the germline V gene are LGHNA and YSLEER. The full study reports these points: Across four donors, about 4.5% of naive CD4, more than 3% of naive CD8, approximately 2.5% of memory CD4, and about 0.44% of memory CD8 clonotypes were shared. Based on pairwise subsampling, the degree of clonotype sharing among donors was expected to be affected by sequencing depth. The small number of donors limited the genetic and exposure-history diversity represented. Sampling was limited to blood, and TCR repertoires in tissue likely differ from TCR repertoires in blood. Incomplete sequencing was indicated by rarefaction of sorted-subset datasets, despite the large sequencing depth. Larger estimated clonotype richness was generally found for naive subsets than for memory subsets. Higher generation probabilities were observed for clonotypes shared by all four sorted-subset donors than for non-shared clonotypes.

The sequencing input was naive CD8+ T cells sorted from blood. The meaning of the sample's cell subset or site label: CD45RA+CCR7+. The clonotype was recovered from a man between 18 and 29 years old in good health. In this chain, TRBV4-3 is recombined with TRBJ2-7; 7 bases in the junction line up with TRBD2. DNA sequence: TGCGCCAGCAGCCAAGAAGCTCTAGCGGATTACTACGAGCAGTACTTC. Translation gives CASSQEALADYYEQYF.